This TCR beta chain was obtained from a study of cytomegalovirus exposure and HLA in healthy donors. Study-level points and caveats: It was 164 TCR beta chains that were listed as cytomegalovirus-associated.

The CDR3 length is 12 residues. Per germline, CDR1 SGHRS and CDR2 YFSETQ. V was clipped by 0 bases and J by 9 bases, with 10 bases between them. TCRdb's copy holds only in-frame clones and misses some; the assay was immunoSEQ multiplex PCR. The profile shows 80,000 to 100,000 clones, roughly 85% of them singletons. Points on this clone: The antigen is not known.

The donors formed part of the approximately 120-subject validation cohort, distinct from the approximately 630-subject first cohort. The chain is built from TRBV5-1 and TRBJ2-7; D gene unclear. The sequence derives from a woman aged 25 to 45 in good health and CMV-seronegative. Material: PBMCs. As DNA, the CDR3 is TGCGCCAGCAGCTTGGGAGGTGGAAGGCAGTACTTC. This sequence encodes CASSLGGGRQYF.